Listed below are T cell receptor beta chains from one sample, sequenced in a study of blood T cell repertoires in COVID-19. Clones were sequenced by immunoSEQ multiplex PCR, and TCRdb holds only the in-frame ones, with some missing. The sample gives under 150,000 clones, around 89% of which show up once; around 1.3% is in the top ten. Source material: PBMCs or T cells enriched from blood (not recorded which). The source is a young woman with acute COVID-19. Each CDR3 is given with its conserved first and last residue. Each record gives: D gene, J gene, V gene, clone size, CDR3 protein, CDR3 DNA. D genes are given only for firm matches. The listing skips clone size in some rows; elsewhere it reads once, few, many or a size class.

D gene: NA; J gene: TRBJ2-7; V gene: TRBV7-2; clone size: NA; CDR3 protein: CASSDRVYYEQYF; CDR3 DNA: TGTGCCAGCAGCGACCGGGTCTACTACGAGCAGTACTTC
D gene: TRBD1; J gene: TRBJ1-5; V gene: TRBV2; clone size: NA; CDR3 protein: CASSGTGGNQPQHF; CDR3 DNA: TGTGCCAGCAGTGGGACAGGGGGCAATCAGCCCCAGCATTTT
D gene: NA; J gene: TRBJ2-7; V gene: TRBV12-3/TRBV12-4; clone size: once; CDR3 protein: CASRGGNYEQYF; CDR3 DNA: TGTGCCAGCAGGGGCGGGAACTACGAGCAGTACTTC
D gene: NA; J gene: TRBJ2-5; V gene: TRBV20-1; clone size: NA; CDR3 protein: CSASSRGQETQYF; CDR3 DNA: TGCAGTGCTAGTTCCCGGGGCCAAGAGACCCAGTACTTC
D gene: TRBD1; J gene: TRBJ1-4; V gene: TRBV30; clone size: NA; CDR3 protein: CAWSGQVNEKLFF; CDR3 DNA: TGTGCCTGGTCGGGACAGGTGAATGAAAAACTGTTTTTT
D gene: TRBD1; J gene: TRBJ1-2; V gene: TRBV25-1; clone size: NA; CDR3 protein: CASSDFGTGGYGYTF; CDR3 DNA: TGTGCCAGCAGTGATTTCGGGACAGGGGGCTATGGCTACACCTTC
D gene: TRBD1; J gene: TRBJ2-7; V gene: TRBV5-1; clone size: NA; CDR3 protein: CASSLGDRGLLSSYEQYF; CDR3 DNA: TGCGCCAGCAGCTTGGGGGACAGGGGGCTCCTGAGCTCCTACGAGCAGTACTTC
D gene: TRBD1; J gene: TRBJ1-3; V gene: TRBV28; clone size: once; CDR3 protein: CASSFGGQSASGNTIYF; CDR3 DNA: TGTGCCAGCAGTTTTGGGGGACAGTCCGCATCTGGAAACACCATATATTTT
D gene: TRBD1; J gene: TRBJ1-2; V gene: TRBV30; clone size: NA; CDR3 protein: CASHDRGDYGYTF; CDR3 DNA: TGTGCCTCGCACGACAGGGGTGACTATGGCTACACCTTC
D gene: TRBD1; J gene: TRBJ1-1; V gene: TRBV2; clone size: once; CDR3 protein: CASSVTGAGEAFF; CDR3 DNA: TGTGCCAGCAGTGTTACAGGGGCGGGTGAAGCTTTCTTT
D gene: TRBD2; J gene: TRBJ2-1; V gene: TRBV5-6; clone size: NA; CDR3 protein: CASSSGLAGGPGTYNEQFF; CDR3 DNA: TGTGCCAGCAGCTCGGGACTAGCGGGAGGGCCTGGGACCTACAATGAGCAGTTCTTC
D gene: NA; J gene: TRBJ2-7; V gene: TRBV7-9; clone size: few; CDR3 protein: CASSLAGTLYEQYF; CDR3 DNA: TGTGCCAGCAGCTTGGCCGGGACATTGTACGAGCAGTACTTC
D gene: NA; J gene: TRBJ1-5; V gene: TRBV28; clone size: once; CDR3 protein: CASSSPVGRNQPQHF; CDR3 DNA: TGTGCCAGCAGTTCCCCGGTTGGGAGGAATCAGCCCCAGCATTTT
D gene: NA; J gene: TRBJ2-1; V gene: TRBV19; clone size: NA; CDR3 protein: CASSTPGTYNEQFF; CDR3 DNA: TGTGCCAGTAGTACCCCCGGGACCTACAATGAGCAGTTCTTC
D gene: TRBD2; J gene: TRBJ2-5; V gene: TRBV7-2; clone size: NA; CDR3 protein: CASSLGRVSREGQYF; CDR3 DNA: TGTGCCAGCAGCTTAGGTCGGGTGAGCAGGGAGGGCCAGTACTTC
D gene: NA; J gene: TRBJ1-5; V gene: TRBV20-1; clone size: NA; CDR3 protein: CSASLGVYSNQPQHF; CDR3 DNA: TGCAGTGCTAGTTTAGGAGTTTATAGCAATCAGCCCCAGCATTTT
D gene: NA; J gene: TRBJ2-4; V gene: TRBV6-1; clone size: NA; CDR3 protein: CASSEAGTPAKNIQYF; CDR3 DNA: TGTGCCAGCAGTGAAGCGGGGACACCCGCCAAAAACATTCAGTACTTC
D gene: NA; J gene: TRBJ1-3; V gene: TRBV7-9; clone size: NA; CDR3 protein: CASSLGGRSGNTIYF; CDR3 DNA: TGTGCCAGCAGCTTAGGTGGGAGATCTGGAAACACCATATATTTT
D gene: NA; J gene: TRBJ1-6; V gene: TRBV2; clone size: NA; CDR3 protein: CASMVTYNSPLHF; CDR3 DNA: TGTGCCAGCATGGTGACATATAATTCACCCCTCCACTTT
D gene: NA; J gene: TRBJ1-2; V gene: TRBV28; clone size: NA; CDR3 protein: CASSLGGAGNNYGYTF; CDR3 DNA: TGTGCCAGCAGTCTAGGCGGGGCAGGGAATAACTATGGCTACACCTTC
D gene: NA; J gene: TRBJ1-1; V gene: TRBV7-9; clone size: NA; CDR3 protein: CASSFSGVNTEAFF; CDR3 DNA: TGTGCCAGCAGCTTTTCGGGGGTAAACACTGAAGCTTTCTTT
D gene: TRBD2; J gene: TRBJ2-5; V gene: TRBV13; clone size: once; CDR3 protein: CASSHGTSGTETQYF; CDR3 DNA: TGTGCCAGCAGTCACGGGACTAGCGGGACAGAGACCCAGTACTTC
D gene: NA; J gene: TRBJ2-7; V gene: TRBV6-6; clone size: few; CDR3 protein: CATQGPPAYEQYF; CDR3 DNA: TGTGCCACGCAGGGGCCGCCAGCCTACGAGCAGTACTTC
D gene: NA; J gene: TRBJ1-2; V gene: TRBV28; clone size: NA; CDR3 protein: CAARAGAGYTF; CDR3 DNA: TGTGCCGCCCGGGCAGGGGCCGGCTACACCTTC
D gene: NA; J gene: TRBJ2-1; V gene: TRBV9; clone size: NA; CDR3 protein: CASSPGGRSYNEQFF; CDR3 DNA: TGTGCCAGCAGCCCCGGAGGGCGCTCCTACAATGAGCAGTTCTTC
D gene: TRBD1; J gene: TRBJ2-2; V gene: TRBV11-2; clone size: few; CDR3 protein: CASSLMRTGTGGELFF; CDR3 DNA: TGTGCCAGCAGCTTAATGAGGACGGGGACAGGGGGGGAGCTGTTTTTT
D gene: TRBD2; J gene: TRBJ2-3; V gene: TRBV11-2; clone size: NA; CDR3 protein: CASSFSGTSEDTQYF; CDR3 DNA: TGTGCCAGCAGCTTTTCCGGGACTAGCGAAGATACGCAGTATTTT
D gene: NA; J gene: TRBJ2-1; V gene: TRBV29-1; clone size: NA; CDR3 protein: CSVVGLLSSYNEQFF; CDR3 DNA: TGCAGCGTTGTTGGACTCCTTAGCTCCTACAATGAGCAGTTCTTC
D gene: TRBD2; J gene: TRBJ2-5; V gene: TRBV7-2; clone size: NA; CDR3 protein: CASSLAGLAGVETQYF; CDR3 DNA: TGTGCCAGCAGCTTAGCAGGCCTAGCGGGAGTGGAGACCCAGTACTTC
D gene: NA; J gene: TRBJ2-7; V gene: TRBV28; clone size: NA; CDR3 protein: CASSSASPVVIYEQYF; CDR3 DNA: TGTGCCAGCAGTTCGGCTAGCCCGGTAGTAATCTACGAGCAGTACTTC
D gene: NA; J gene: TRBJ1-5; V gene: TRBV9; clone size: NA; CDR3 protein: CASSVEGGNQPQHF; CDR3 DNA: TGTGCCAGCAGCGTAGAGGGAGGCAATCAGCCCCAGCATTTT
D gene: TRBD1; J gene: TRBJ1-4; V gene: TRBV28; clone size: NA; CDR3 protein: CASSSPPGGDEKLFF; CDR3 DNA: TGTGCCAGCAGTTCACCCCCAGGGGGAGATGAAAAACTGTTTTTT
D gene: TRBD2; J gene: TRBJ2-2; V gene: TRBV2; clone size: NA; CDR3 protein: CASTPGLAGVNTGELFF; CDR3 DNA: TGTGCCAGCACCCCGGGGCTAGCGGGGGTTAACACCGGGGAGCTGTTTTTT
D gene: TRBD1; J gene: TRBJ2-3; V gene: TRBV7-2; clone size: NA; CDR3 protein: CASRFTGGDTQYF; CDR3 DNA: TGTGCCAGCAGATTCACAGGGGGAGATACGCAGTATTTT
D gene: NA; J gene: TRBJ2-1; V gene: TRBV5-4; clone size: few; CDR3 protein: CATKTDYNEQFF; CDR3 DNA: TGTGCCACGAAGACAGATTACAATGAGCAGTTCTTC
D gene: TRBD1; J gene: TRBJ1-1; V gene: TRBV5-1; clone size: NA; CDR3 protein: CASSLAQGATEAFF; CDR3 DNA: TGCGCCAGCAGCTTGGCCCAGGGGGCGACTGAAGCTTTCTTT
D gene: TRBD1; J gene: TRBJ2-1; V gene: TRBV7-6; clone size: NA; CDR3 protein: CASSKDRGAYNEQFF; CDR3 DNA: TGTGCCAGCAGCAAGGACAGGGGGGCCTACAATGAGCAGTTCTTC
D gene: TRBD2; J gene: TRBJ2-1; V gene: TRBV2; clone size: NA; CDR3 protein: CASSETSVSSYNEQFF; CDR3 DNA: TGTGCCAGCAGTGAAACTAGCGTAAGCTCCTACAATGAGCAGTTCTTC
D gene: TRBD1; J gene: TRBJ2-7; V gene: TRBV4-1; clone size: NA; CDR3 protein: CASSRDPGQPYEQYF; CDR3 DNA: TGCGCCAGCAGCCGAGATCCGGGACAGCCCTACGAGCAGTACTTC
D gene: TRBD1; J gene: TRBJ2-2; V gene: TRBV9; clone size: NA; CDR3 protein: CASSVAFAGTATGELFF; CDR3 DNA: TGTGCCAGCAGCGTAGCCTTTGCCGGGACAGCTACCGGGGAGCTGTTTTTT
D gene: NA; J gene: TRBJ2-3; V gene: TRBV11-2; clone size: NA; CDR3 protein: CASSLEVGIDTQYF; CDR3 DNA: TGTGCCAGCAGCTTAGAGGTCGGGATTGATACGCAGTATTTT
D gene: NA; J gene: TRBJ1-5; V gene: TRBV7-9; clone size: NA; CDR3 protein: CASSRGFGSPGTWNQPQHF; CDR3 DNA: TGTGCCAGCAGCCGGGGGTTTGGGTCCCCGGGCACTTGGAATCAGCCCCAGCATTTT